These T cell receptor beta chains were read from a single sample in a study of T cells in localized non-small cell lung cancer. Method: immunoSEQ multiplex PCR; TCRdb's copy keeps in-frame clones and lacks some. The table records tens of thousands of clones, around nine tenths of them present only once. The sample consisted of peripheral blood, taken before any cancer treatment. All receptors come from a female donor older than 55 with stage I lung adenocarcinoma. CDR3s include the opening cysteine and the closing phenylalanine or tryptophan. The D gene is left open where the match is weak. Only some rows state a clone size, as once, few, many or a class for expanded clones.

clone_size,j_call,d_call,v_call,cdr3_length,cdr3_nt,cdr3_aa
NA,TRBJ2-1,TRBD2,TRBV7-3,15,TGTGCCAGCAGCTCCTCCGGGACTAGGATAAGTGAGCAGTTCTTC,CASSSSGTRISEQFF
NA,TRBJ1-1,NA,TRBV7-9,16,TGTGCCAGCAGCTTAGGTCCAGATCGGATGAACACTGAAGCTTTCTTT,CASSLGPDRMNTEAFF
once,TRBJ2-3,TRBD2,TRBV6-1,15,TGTGCCAGCAGTGGAGCGGGGGGATATTTAGATACGCAGTATTTT,CASSGAGGYLDTQYF
NA,TRBJ2-3,TRBD2,TRBV5-4,16,TGTGCCAGCAGTTTTATGACTAGCGGGGGCACAGATACGCAGTATTTT,CASSFMTSGGTDTQYF
NA,TRBJ2-7,NA,TRBV4-1,15,TGCGCCAGCACCACCACGCCCGGGGCGAATTACGAGCAGTACTTC,CASTTTPGANYEQYF
NA,TRBJ1-4,NA,TRBV7-6,15,TGTGCCAGCAGCTTATCGCCGCTCACTAATGAAAAACTGTTTTTT,CASSLSPLTNEKLFF
NA,TRBJ1-2,NA,TRBV19,14,TGTGCCAGTAGTATAGTAGGCAGGGGCTATGGCTACACCTTC,CASSIVGRGYGYTF
NA,TRBJ2-2,TRBD1,TRBV11-1,14,TGTGCCAGCAGCTTCAGGGGGCCCACCGGGGAGCTGTTTTTT,CASSFRGPTGELFF
NA,TRBJ1-6,NA,TRBV9,15,TGTGCCAGCAGCGTAGAAATGGCCTATAATTCACCCCTCCACTTT,CASSVEMAYNSPLHF
NA,TRBJ2-2,TRBD1,TRBV5-6,14,TGTGCCAGCAGCTTGGGGACAGGTGTCGGGGAGCTGTTTTTT,CASSLGTGVGELFF
NA,TRBJ1-2,NA,TRBV6-4,15,TGTGCCAGCAGTGACTCCACAGAAGGCGTAAATGGCTACACCTTC,CASSDSTEGVNGYTF
NA,TRBJ2-5,NA,TRBV2,11,TGTGCCAGCAGCGACCGAGAGACCCAGTACTTC,CASSDRETQYF
NA,TRBJ1-2,NA,TRBV5-6,14,TGTGCCAGCAGCTTGGCCCTTGACAACTATGGCTACACCTTC,CASSLALDNYGYTF
few,TRBJ2-1,TRBD1,TRBV11-3,15,TGTGCCAGCAGCTTAGAGGGACAGGGCATTCAGAAGCAGTTCTTC,CASSLEGQGIQKQFF
once,TRBJ2-1,TRBD2,TRBV28,17,TGTGCCAGCAGTTTAGGGGGACTAGCGGGCTCCTACAATGAGCAGTTCTTC,CASSLGGLAGSYNEQFF
NA,TRBJ1-4,NA,TRBV7-9,15,TGTGCCAGCAGCCCTCAGGGGACACTAAATGAAAAACTGTTTTTT,CASSPQGTLNEKLFF
NA,TRBJ2-1,NA,TRBV19,15,TGTGCCAGCAGACTTGGGGGGAGCTCCTACAATGAGCAGTTCTTC,CASRLGGSSYNEQFF
NA,TRBJ1-6,NA,TRBV18,16,TGTGCCAGCTCACCAGTTTACAGGGCGCATAATTCACCCCTCCACTTT,CASSPVYRAHNSPLHF
NA,TRBJ2-7,TRBD1,TRBV2,15,TGTGCCAGCCGTCTGCTGACAGGGTTTATCGGCGAGCAGTACTTC,CASRLLTGFIGEQYF
NA,TRBJ2-3,NA,TRBV11-2,16,TGTGCCAGCAGCCAGAGAGGGGCCTCTAGCACAGATACGCAGTATTTT,CASSQRGASSTDTQYF
NA,TRBJ2-1,NA,TRBV2,14,TGTGCCAGCAGTGTCGTCGGGGCGTACAATGAGCAGTTCTTC,CASSVVGAYNEQFF
NA,TRBJ1-1,NA,TRBV6-6,14,TGTGCCAGCATCGCTCCGGCAAGAAACACTGAAGCTTTCTTT,CASIAPARNTEAFF
NA,TRBJ2-5,TRBD2,TRBV5-4,15,TGTGCCAGCAGCTCCAGACTAGCGGGCCAAGAGACCCAGTACTTC,CASSSRLAGQETQYF
once,TRBJ1-2,TRBD1,TRBV2,13,TGTGCCAGCAGCGCCGGACAGGGCTATGGCTACACCTTC,CASSAGQGYGYTF
NA,TRBJ1-3,TRBD1,TRBV7-9,16,TGTGCCAGCAGCTTGGTAGGGGGCAGCGGACAAAACACCATATATTTT,CASSLVGGSGQNTIYF
NA,TRBJ1-5,NA,TRBV19,15,TGTGCCAGTAGTATATCCCGCCAAGCCAATCAGCCCCAGCATTTT,CASSISRQANQPQHF
NA,TRBJ1-6,NA,TRBV5-4,14,TGTGCCAGCAGCTTGGACAGGAATGTTTCACCCCTCCACTTT,CASSLDRNVSPLHF
NA,TRBJ1-5,TRBD1,TRBV7-8,16,TGTGCCAGCAGCGCCCGGGACAGGGGTAGCAATCAGCCCCAGCATTTT,CASSARDRGSNQPQHF